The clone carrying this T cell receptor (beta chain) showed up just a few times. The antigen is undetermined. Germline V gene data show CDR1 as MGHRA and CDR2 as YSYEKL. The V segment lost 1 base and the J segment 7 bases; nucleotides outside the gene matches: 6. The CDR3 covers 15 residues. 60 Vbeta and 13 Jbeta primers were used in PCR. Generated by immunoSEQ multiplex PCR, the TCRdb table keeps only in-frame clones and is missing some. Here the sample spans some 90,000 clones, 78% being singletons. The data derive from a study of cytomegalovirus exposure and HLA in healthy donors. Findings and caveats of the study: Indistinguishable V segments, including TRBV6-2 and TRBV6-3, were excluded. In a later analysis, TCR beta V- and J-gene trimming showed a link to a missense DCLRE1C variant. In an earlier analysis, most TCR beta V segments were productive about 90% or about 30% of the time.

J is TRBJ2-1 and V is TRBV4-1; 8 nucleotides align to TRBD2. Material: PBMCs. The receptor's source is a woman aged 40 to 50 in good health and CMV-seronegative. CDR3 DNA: TGCGCCAGCAGCCAAGCCGGACTAGCTATGAATGAGCAGTTCTTC. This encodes CASSQAGLAMNEQFF.